The 10 T cell receptor beta chains below all came from one sample that was sequenced in a study of cytomegalovirus exposure and HLA in healthy donors (dated by TCRdb to the late 2010s). Library generation was performed with the immunoSEQ multiplex PCR assay. The multiplex PCR relied on a mix of 60 forward primers for TCR Vbeta segments and 13 reverse primers for TCR Jbeta segments. The immuneACCESS repertoire file appears here via TCRdb, limited to in-frame rearrangements. These files lack a portion of the clones; in checked studies, under half of the deficit traces to unresolved V genes, and the cause of the others is not known. The sample yields over 150,000 clones; 70% to 90% were counted once. The ten largest make up under 2% of the sample. The specimen was PBMCs. All receptors come from a woman younger than 30 in good health and CMV-seronegative.

The chain recombines TRBV13 with TRBJ2-1; D unclear. Trimming stripped 2 bases from V and 1 base from J, with 15 bases between. Germline CDR1 PRHDT, CDR2 FYEKMQ (reference sequence). The length of the CDR3 is 17 residues. CDR3 loop: CASSLSVGARSYNEQFF. CDR3 DNA sequence: TGTGCCAGCAGCTTATCGGTGGGCGCGAGATCCTACAATGAGCAGTTCTTC. The variable domain in full, completed from reference TRBV13 and TRBJ2-1, reads AAGVIQSPRHLIKEKRETATLKCYPIPRHDTVYWYQQGPGQDPQFLISFYEKMQSDKGSIPDRFSAQQFSDYHSELNMSSLELGDSALYFCASSLSVGARSYNEQFFGPGTRLTVL.

The chain is built from TRBV25-1 and TRBJ1-1, with D tentatively TRBD1 (5 bases). V was trimmed by 6 bases and J by 3 bases, leaving 26 bases between them. This CDR3 region has 18 residues. In germline, CDR1 is MGHDK, CDR2 SYGVNS. In nucleotides, the CDR3 is TGTGCCAGCAGGGGGGGGACGGGGGAAGGTTTGTATCACACTGAAGCTTTCTTT. Encoded protein: CASRGGTGEGLYHTEAFF.

The chain uses TRBV6-1 and TRBJ2-7, with 14 bases identical to TRBD2. This CDR3 is built from 14 residues. The ends lost 7 bases at V and 5 bases at J; junction bases unmatched: 4. The germline gives CDR1 MNHNS, CDR2 SASEGT. CDR3: CASTGTSGRNEQYF. The CDR3 DNA reads as TGTGCCAGCACTGGGACTAGCGGGAGAAACGAGCAGTACTTC.

The rearrangement joins TRBV7-2 to TRBJ2-7, with 7 positions matching TRBD1. Per germline, CDR1 SGHTA and CDR2 FQGNSA. The CDR3 consists of 15 residues. Losses at the gene ends were 5 bases for V and 4 bases for J; bases not matched to a gene: 11. In DNA, the CDR3 is TGTGCCAGCAGCACGAGAGGCTCAGGGGGTTACGAGCAGTACTTC. Its protein is CASSTRGSGGYEQYF.

The chain employs TRBV18 and TRBJ2-2, with 7 bases fitting TRBD1. V shed 5 bases, J shed 6 bases, and the junction held 3 bases outside the gene matches. In germline, CDR1 is KGHSH, CDR2 LQKENI. This CDR3 region has 13 residues. The chain's CDR3 is CASSVTGPGELFF. The CDR3 nucleotides read TGTGCCAGCTCAGTGACAGGGCCCGGGGAGCTGTTTTTT.

This sequence joins TRBV2 and TRBJ2-7; TRBD1 agrees at 7 bases. In germline, CDR1 is SNHLY, CDR2 FYNNEI. Losses at the gene ends were 3 bases for V and 1 base for J; bases not matched to a gene: 6. The CDR3 consists of 15 residues. CDR3: CASSEDAGGSYEQYF. The CDR3 DNA reads as TGTGCCAGCAGTGAGGATGCAGGGGGATCCTACGAGCAGTACTTC.

This clone was seen only once. The V gene is TRBV9, the J gene TRBJ2-1; 9 bases agree with TRBD1. V lost 2 bases, J lost 4 bases, and 7 bases stayed unmatched. The CDR3 sequence is 16 residues long. The germline V gene encodes CDR1 SGDLS and CDR2 YYNGEE. Here the CDR3 DNA reads TGTGCCAGCAGCGTGGAGAGGGACAGGGTTTACAATGAGCAGTTCTTC. This encodes CASSVERDRVYNEQFF.

The rearrangement links TRBV14 to TRBJ2-2; possible D gene TRBD1, 6 bases. CDR3 size: 15 residues. Trimming took 4 bases from V and 3 from J, leaving 12 bases between them. CDR1 is SGHDN and CDR2 is FVKESK in the germline V gene. The CDR3 loop is CASSLLAGDTGELFF. The CDR3 DNA reads TGTGCCAGCAGCCTTTTAGCAGGGGACACCGGGGAGCTGTTTTTT.

The chain links TRBV5-1 to TRBJ2-1; 10 positions agree with TRBD2. Germline V lookup: CDR1 SGHRS, CDR2 YFSETQ. This CDR3 region has 15 residues. The V segment lost 4 bases and the J segment 3 bases; nucleotides outside the gene matches: 4. The DNA of the CDR3 is TGCGCCAGCAGCGGTAGCGGGAGGAACTACAATGAGCAGTTCTTC. It encodes CASSGSGRNYNEQFF.

The rearrangement uses TRBV4-1 and TRBJ2-6; possibly TRBD2 for D (5 bases). CDR3 length: 19 residues. V was clipped by 3 bases and J by 4 bases, with 22 bases between them. Germline V gene lookup returns CDR1 MGHRA and CDR2 YSYEKL. In DNA form, the CDR3 reads TGCGCCAGCAGCCAGAAAGGAGGTCAGAGGGAAGTCGGGGCCAACGTCCTGACTTTC. Its translation is CASSQKGGQREVGANVLTF.